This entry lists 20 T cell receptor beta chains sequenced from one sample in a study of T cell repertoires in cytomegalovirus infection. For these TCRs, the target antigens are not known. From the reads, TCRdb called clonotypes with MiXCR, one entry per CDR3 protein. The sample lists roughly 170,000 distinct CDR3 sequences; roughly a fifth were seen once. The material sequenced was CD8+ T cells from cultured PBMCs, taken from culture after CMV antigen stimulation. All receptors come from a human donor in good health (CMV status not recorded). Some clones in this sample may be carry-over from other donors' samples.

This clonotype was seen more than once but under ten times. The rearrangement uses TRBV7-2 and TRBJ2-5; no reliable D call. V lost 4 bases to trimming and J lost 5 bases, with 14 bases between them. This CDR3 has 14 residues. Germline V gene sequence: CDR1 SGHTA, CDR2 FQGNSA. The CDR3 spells CASSWVGRSETQYF. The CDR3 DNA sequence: TGTGCCAGCAGCTGGGTGGGCCGGTCCGAGACCCAGTACTTC.

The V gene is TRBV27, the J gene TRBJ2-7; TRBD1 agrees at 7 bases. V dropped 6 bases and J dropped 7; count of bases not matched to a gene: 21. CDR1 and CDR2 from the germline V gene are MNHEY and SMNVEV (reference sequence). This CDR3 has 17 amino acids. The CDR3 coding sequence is TGTGCCAGCAGCCCATACCAAGGACAGGCACTACGCGGGGAGCAGTACTTC. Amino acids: CASSPYQGQALRGEQYF.

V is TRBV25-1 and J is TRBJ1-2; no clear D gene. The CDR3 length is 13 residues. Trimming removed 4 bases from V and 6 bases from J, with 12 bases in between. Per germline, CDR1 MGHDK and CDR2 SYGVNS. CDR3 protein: CASSGWGIDGYTF. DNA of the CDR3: TGTGCCAGCAGTGGATGGGGAATAGATGGCTACACCTTC.

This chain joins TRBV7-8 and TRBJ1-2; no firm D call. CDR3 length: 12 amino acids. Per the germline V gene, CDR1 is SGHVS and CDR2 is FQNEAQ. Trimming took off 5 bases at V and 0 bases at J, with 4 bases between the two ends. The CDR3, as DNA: TGTGCCAGCAGCGCCGCTAACTATGGCTACACCTTC. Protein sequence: CASSAANYGYTF.

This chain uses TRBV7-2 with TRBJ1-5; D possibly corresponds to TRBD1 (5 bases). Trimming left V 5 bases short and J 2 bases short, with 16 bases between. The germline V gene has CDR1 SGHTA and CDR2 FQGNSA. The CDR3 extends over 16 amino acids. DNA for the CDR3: TGTGCCAGCAGCCCCTGGGACGGCGCAGGCAATCAGCCCCAGCATTTT. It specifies CASSPWDGAGNQPQHF. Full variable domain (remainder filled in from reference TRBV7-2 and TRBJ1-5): GAGVSQSPSNKVTEKGKDVELRCDPISGHTALYWYRQSLGQGLEFLIYFQGNSAPDKSGLPSDRFSAERTGGSVSTLTIQRTQQEDSAVYLCASSPWDGAGNQPQHFGDGTRLSIL.

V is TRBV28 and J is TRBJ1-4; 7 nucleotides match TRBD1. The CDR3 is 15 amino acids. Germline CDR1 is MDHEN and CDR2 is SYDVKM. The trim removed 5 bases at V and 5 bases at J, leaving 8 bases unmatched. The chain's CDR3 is CASSPPGQKNEKLFF. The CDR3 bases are TGTGCCAGCAGTCCACCGGGACAGAAAAATGAAAAACTGTTTTTT.

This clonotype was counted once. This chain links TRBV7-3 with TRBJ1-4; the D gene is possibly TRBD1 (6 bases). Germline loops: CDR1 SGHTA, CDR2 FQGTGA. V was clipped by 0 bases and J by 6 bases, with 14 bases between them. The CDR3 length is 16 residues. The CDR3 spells CASSLTTGIGHEKLFF. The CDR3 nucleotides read TGTGCCAGCAGCTTAACTACAGGGATCGGTCATGAAAAACTGTTTTTT.

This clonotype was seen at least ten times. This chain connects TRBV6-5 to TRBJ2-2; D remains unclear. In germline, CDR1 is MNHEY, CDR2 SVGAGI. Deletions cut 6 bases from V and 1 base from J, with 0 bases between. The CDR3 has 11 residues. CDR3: CASRNTGELFF. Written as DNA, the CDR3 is TGTGCCAGCAGGAACACCGGGGAGCTGTTTTTT.

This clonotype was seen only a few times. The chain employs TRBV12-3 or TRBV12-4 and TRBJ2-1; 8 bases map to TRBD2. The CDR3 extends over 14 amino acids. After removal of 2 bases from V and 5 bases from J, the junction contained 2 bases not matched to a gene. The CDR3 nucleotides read TGTGCCAGCAGTTTAACTAGCGGACACAATGAGCAGTTCTTC. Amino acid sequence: CASSLTSGHNEQFF.

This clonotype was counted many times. The CDR3 spells CASSLRDRGLDEQFF. In DNA, the CDR3 is TGTGCCAGCAGTTTGAGGGACAGGGGTCTGGATGAGCAGTTCTTC. The chain combines TRBV27 with TRBJ2-1; 10 nucleotides line up with TRBD1. The junction had 7 bases not matched to a gene; V was cut back by 3 bases and J by 8 bases. Germline values: CDR1 MNHEY, CDR2 SMNVEV (reference sequence). The length of the CDR3 is 15 residues.

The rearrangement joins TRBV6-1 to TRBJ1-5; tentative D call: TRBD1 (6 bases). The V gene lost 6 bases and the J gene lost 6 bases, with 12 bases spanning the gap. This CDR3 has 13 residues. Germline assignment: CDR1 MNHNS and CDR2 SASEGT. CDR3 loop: CASRGGEVQPQHF. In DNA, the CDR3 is TGTGCCAGCAGAGGGGGGGAAGTTCAGCCCCAGCATTTT.

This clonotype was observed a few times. For the CDR3, the DNA is TGTGCCAGCAGTTTTGGATCCGGGGGTGGCTACACCTTC. It codes for CASSFGSGGGYTF. The chain carries TRBV12-3 or TRBV12-4 and TRBJ1-2; D perhaps matches TRBD1 (5 bases). V was shortened by 3 bases and J by 7 bases, with 12 bases between the two germline ends. The CDR3 runs to 13 residues.

The DNA for the CDR3 is TGTGCTAGTGCTACGGAACCGGGCACAGATACGCAGTATTTT. Its translation is CASATEPGTDTQYF. The rearrangement links TRBV12-5 to TRBJ2-3; D gene ambiguous. The V end lost 7 bases, the J end lost 1 base, and 12 bases lay between the germline ends. The V gene's germline CDR1 is LGHNT and CDR2 FRNRAP. CDR3 length equals 14 residues.

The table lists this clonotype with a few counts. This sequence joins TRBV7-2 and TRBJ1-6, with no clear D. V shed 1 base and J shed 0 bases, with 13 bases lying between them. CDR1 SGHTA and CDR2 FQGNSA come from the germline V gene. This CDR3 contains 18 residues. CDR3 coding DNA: TGTGCCAGCAGCTTAGACGGCAGACTAAGCTCCTATAATTCACCCCTCCACTTT. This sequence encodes CASSLDGRLSSYNSPLHF. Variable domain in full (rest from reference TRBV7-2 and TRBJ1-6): GAGVSQSPSNKVTEKGKDVELRCDPISGHTALYWYRQSLGQGLEFLIYFQGNSAPDKSGLPSDRFSAERTGGSVSTLTIQRTQQEDSAVYLCASSLDGRLSSYNSPLHFGNGTRLTVT.

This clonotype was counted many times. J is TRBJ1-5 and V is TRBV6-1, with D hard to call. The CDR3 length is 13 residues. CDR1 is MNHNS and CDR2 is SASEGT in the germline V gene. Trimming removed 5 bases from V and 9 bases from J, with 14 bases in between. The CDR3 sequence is CASSLTESWPQHF. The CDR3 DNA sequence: TGTGCCAGCAGTCTTACGGAGTCATGGCCCCAGCATTTT.

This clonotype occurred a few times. CDR3 bases: TGTGCCAGCAGTGAAGCGCGACTAAGGCCAACTAATGAAAAACTGTTTTTT. It yields the protein CASSEARLRPTNEKLFF. J is TRBJ1-4 and V is TRBV6-1; D is undetermined. Trimming removed 0 bases from V and 0 bases from J, with 11 bases in between. Germline V gene sequence: CDR1 MNHNS, CDR2 SASEGT. The CDR3 is 17 amino acids.

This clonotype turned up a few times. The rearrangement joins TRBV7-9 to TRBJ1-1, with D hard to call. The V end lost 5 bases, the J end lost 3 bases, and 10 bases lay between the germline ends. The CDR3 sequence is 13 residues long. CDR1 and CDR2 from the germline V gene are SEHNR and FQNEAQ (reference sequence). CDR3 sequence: CASSPPMDTEAFF. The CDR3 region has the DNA TGTGCCAGCAGCCCGCCCATGGACACTGAAGCTTTCTTT.

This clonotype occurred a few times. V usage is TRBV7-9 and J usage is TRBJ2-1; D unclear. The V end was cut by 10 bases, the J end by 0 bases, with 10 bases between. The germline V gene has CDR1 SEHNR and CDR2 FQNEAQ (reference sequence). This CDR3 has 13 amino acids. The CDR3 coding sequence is TGTGCCACCTGGGCTCTCTCCTACAATGAGCAGTTCTTC. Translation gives CATWALSYNEQFF.

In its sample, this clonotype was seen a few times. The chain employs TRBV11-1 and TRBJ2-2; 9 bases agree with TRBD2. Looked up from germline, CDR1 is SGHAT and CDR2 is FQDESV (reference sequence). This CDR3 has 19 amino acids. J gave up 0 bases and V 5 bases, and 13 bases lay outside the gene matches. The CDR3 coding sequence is TGTGCCAGCAGCACTAAGGTGGCTAGCGGGGCTACGAACACCGGGGAGCTGTTTTTT. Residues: CASSTKVASGATNTGELFF.

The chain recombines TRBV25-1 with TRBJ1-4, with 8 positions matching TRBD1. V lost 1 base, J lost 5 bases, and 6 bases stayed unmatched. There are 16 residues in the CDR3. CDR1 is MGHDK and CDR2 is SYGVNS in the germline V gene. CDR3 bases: TGTGCCAGCAGTGAATTTCCGACAGGGGTAAATGAAAAACTGTTTTTT. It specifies CASSEFPTGVNEKLFF.